Detailed here is one T cell receptor beta chain. Its specificity is not known. Germline loops: CDR1 SGHRS, CDR2 YFSETQ. The length of the CDR3 is 15 residues. The V end was cut by 4 bases, the J end by 0 bases, with 11 bases between. The data stem from a study of tissue T cells after allogeneic stem cell transplantation. Study outcomes and limitations: Only a limited share of tissue TCRs appeared in blood or spleen.

TCRbeta CDR3 was sequenced at survey depth with template counts. Profiled with immunoSEQ multiplex PCR; TCRdb holds only in-frame clones, not every one. The sample includes around 24,000 clones, about 90% of them seen just once. The chain combines TRBV5-1 with TRBJ1-5, with a tentative D call TRBD1 (5 bases). This clonotype originated in a male donor aged 60 or older who later had graft-versus-host disease after an allogeneic stem cell transplant. This specimen consisted of blood, obtained before transplantation. As DNA, the CDR3 is TGCGCCAGCAGCCCGGGACCGGATAGCAATCAGCCCCAGCATTTT. Translation: CASSPGPDSNQPQHF.